Listed below are T cell receptor beta chains from one sample, sequenced in a study of cytomegalovirus exposure and HLA in healthy donors. Data came from immunoSEQ multiplex PCR; TCRdb stores just in-frame clones and leaves some out. The repertoire holds approximately 100,000 clones, with around 67% as singletons. The sample consisted of PBMCs. The receptors shown here come from a middle-aged man in good health and CMV-seronegative. Both conserved end residues are part of each CDR3. Each record gives: clone size, D gene, V gene, J gene, CDR3 protein, CDR3 DNA. The D gene is left open where the match is weak. Clone size is shown for a subset of rows, as once, few, many or a class of expanded clone.

>NA|NA|TRBV18|TRBJ1-2
CASSGRAYGYTF
TGTGCCAGTAGCGGGAGGGCTTATGGCTACACCTTC
>NA|NA|TRBV28|TRBJ2-1
CASSPRGSYNEQFF
TGTGCCAGCAGTCCGCGGGGATCCTACAATGAGCAGTTCTTC
>once|NA|TRBV9|TRBJ2-2
CASSVDWGRELFF
TGTGCCAGCAGCGTAGATTGGGGCCGGGAGCTGTTTTTT
>NA|NA|TRBV5-4|TRBJ1-5
CASSLGGVSQPQHF
TGTGCCAGCAGCTTGGGGGGGGTGAGTCAGCCCCAGCATTTT
>NA|TRBD1|TRBV10-3|TRBJ1-2
CATETGYGYTF
TGTGCCACCGAGACAGGGTACGGCTACACCTTC
>NA|NA|TRBV4-1|TRBJ1-4
CASSPDSFLGEKLFF
TGCGCCAGCAGCCCCGACAGTTTTCTAGGTGAAAAACTGTTTTTT
>NA|NA|TRBV5-8|TRBJ2-2
CASSSPRASRELFF
TGTGCCAGCAGCTCACCAAGAGCTTCCAGGGAGCTGTTTTTT
>NA|TRBD1|TRBV28|TRBJ1-2
CASSLINRGGARGYTF
TGTGCCAGCAGTTTAATCAATAGAGGGGGCGCGCGGGGCTACACCTTC
>NA|TRBD2|TRBV4-3|TRBJ2-1
CASSQAGGAYNEQFF
TGCGCCAGCAGCCAAGCCGGGGGGGCCTACAATGAGCAGTTCTTC
>NA|NA|TRBV7-2|TRBJ1-3
CASSSNSANTIYF
TGTGCCAGCAGCTCTAACTCTGCAAACACCATATATTTT
>few|NA|TRBV7-9|TRBJ2-1
CASSTLDPLRGSYNEQFF
TGTGCCAGCAGCACCCTTGATCCCCTAAGGGGCTCCTACAATGAGCAGTTCTTC
>NA|NA|TRBV7-2|TRBJ1-5
CASSPGRGLRNQPQHF
TGTGCCAGCAGCCCTGGGCGGGGACTGCGCAATCAGCCCCAGCATTTT
>few|NA|TRBV9|TRBJ1-4
CASSLEGGPGEKLFF
TGTGCCAGCAGCCTCGAGGGGGGGCCGGGGGAAAAACTGTTTTTT
>NA|TRBD1|TRBV19|TRBJ1-1
CASSTQWTGENTEAFF
TGTGCCAGTAGTACCCAATGGACAGGGGAGAACACTGAAGCTTTCTTT
>NA|NA|TRBV28|TRBJ2-6
CASSPARGSGANVLTF
TGTGCCAGCAGTCCGGCCAGGGGATCTGGGGCCAACGTCCTGACTTTC
>NA|TRBD2|TRBV9|TRBJ2-3
CASSVGAGDTDTQYF
TGTGCCAGCAGCGTAGGAGCGGGGGACACAGATACGCAGTATTTT
>NA|NA|TRBV19|TRBJ1-1
CASSQGQPGAFF
TGTGCCAGTAGTCAAGGACAGCCAGGAGCTTTCTTT
>NA|NA|TRBV10-2|TRBJ2-6
CASRQGTGANVLTF
TGCGCCAGCAGGCAGGGAACTGGGGCCAACGTCCTGACTTTC
>NA|NA|TRBV19|TRBJ1-1
CASGGFATEAFF
TGTGCCAGTGGGGGGTTCGCCACTGAAGCTTTCTTT
>NA|NA|TRBV6-5|TRBJ2-2
CASSKGVNTGELFF
TGTGCCAGCAGTAAGGGGGTGAACACCGGGGAGCTGTTTTTT
>NA|NA|TRBV20-1|TRBJ2-5
CSATGYETQYF
TGCAGTGCTACAGGGTATGAGACCCAGTACTTC
>NA|TRBD2|TRBV28|TRBJ2-7
CASTPGTSGGAFEQYF
TGTGCCAGCACCCCGGGGACTAGCGGGGGGGCCTTCGAGCAGTACTTC
>few|NA|TRBV11-3|TRBJ2-1
CASSLGGYNEQFF
TGTGCCAGCAGCTTAGGCGGATACAATGAGCAGTTCTTC
>few|TRBD2|TRBV2|TRBJ2-5
CASSHPGLAGFRETQYF
TGTGCCAGCAGTCATCCGGGACTAGCGGGATTCCGAGAGACCCAGTACTTC
>NA|TRBD1|TRBV28|TRBJ2-7
CASRTSGQGKSEQYF
TGTGCCAGCAGAACCAGTGGACAGGGTAAGAGCGAGCAGTACTTC
>NA|NA|TRBV2|TRBJ1-2
CASNRQDSGYGYTF
TGTGCCAGCAACCGACAGGATTCAGGGTATGGCTACACCTTC
>NA|TRBD2|TRBV28|TRBJ2-3
CASSLWASGRASTDTQYF
TGTGCCAGCAGTTTATGGGCTAGCGGGAGGGCTTCCACAGATACGCAGTATTTT
>NA|TRBD2|TRBV7-9|TRBJ2-2
CASSIGLAVNTGELFF
TGTGCCAGCAGCATTGGACTAGCGGTGAACACCGGGGAGCTGTTTTTT
>NA|NA|TRBV29-1|TRBJ1-1
CSVDGESNTEAFF
TGCAGCGTTGATGGGGAGAGTAACACTGAAGCTTTCTTT
>NA|TRBD1|TRBV14|TRBJ2-5
CASSPGQGLSQYF
TGTGCCAGCAGCCCGGGACAGGGCCTATCTCAGTACTTC
>NA|NA|TRBV5-4|TRBJ2-3
CASSFIGDTQYF
TGTGCCAGCAGCTTCATCGGGGATACGCAGTATTTT
>NA|TRBD1|TRBV7-9|TRBJ2-3
CASSFGDRGSTDTQYF
TGTGCCAGCAGCTTTGGGGACAGGGGGTCCACAGATACGCAGTATTTT
>few|NA|TRBV10-3|TRBJ1-5
CAISPTNQPQHF
TGTGCCATCAGCCCTACCAATCAGCCCCAGCATTTT
>NA|NA|TRBV9|TRBJ2-7
CASSFRGSSYEQYF
TGTGCCAGCAGCTTCCGTGGGAGCTCCTACGAGCAGTACTTC
>NA|TRBD2|TRBV29-1|TRBJ2-5
CSVANPWAWSGRTETQYF
TGCAGCGTTGCAAACCCCTGGGCGTGGAGCGGGAGGACTGAGACCCAGTACTTC
>NA|NA|TRBV28|TRBJ1-1
CASSPRGNTEAFF
TGTGCCAGCAGTCCCAGGGGGAACACTGAAGCTTTCTTT
>NA|TRBD1|TRBV19|TRBJ2-5
CASSSPQGAGQETQYF
TGTGCCAGTAGTTCCCCCCAGGGGGCTGGCCAAGAGACCCAGTACTTC
>NA|TRBD1|TRBV5-8|TRBJ2-3
CASRGQRTITDTQYF
TGTGCCAGCAGGGGACAGCGTACGATCACAGATACGCAGTATTTT
>NA|TRBD2|TRBV10-3|TRBJ2-2
CAISVGLASTGELFF
TGTGCCATCAGTGTTGGACTAGCCAGTACCGGGGAGCTGTTTTTT
>once|NA|TRBV18|TRBJ2-7
CASSLWGSPSYEQYF
TGTGCCAGCTCACTGTGGGGCAGCCCTTCCTACGAGCAGTACTTC
>NA|NA|TRBV28|TRBJ2-2
CASRPGANTGELFF
TGTGCCAGCAGACCCGGGGCGAACACCGGGGAGCTGTTTTTT
>NA|NA|TRBV18|TRBJ1-1
CASSPRQNLYAEAFF
TGTGCCAGCTCACCACGGCAGAATTTATACGCTGAAGCTTTCTTT
>NA|TRBD1|TRBV7-3|TRBJ1-5
CASSLTGNQPQHF
TGTGCCAGCAGCTTGACAGGGAATCAGCCCCAGCATTTT
>NA|NA|TRBV28|TRBJ1-6
CASSSIGSSPLHF
TGTGCCAGCAGTTCCATCGGTAGTTCACCCCTCCACTTT
>NA|NA|TRBV28|TRBJ2-7
CASSANTYEQYF
TGTGCCAGCAGTGCAAACACCTACGAGCAGTACTTC
>NA|TRBD2|TRBV5-4|TRBJ2-7
CASSSSRVGGGLIEQYF
TGTGCCAGCAGCTCTTCCCGAGTTGGCGGGGGGCTGATCGAGCAGTACTTC
>few|NA|TRBV15|TRBJ1-1
CATSRDPGFDTEAFF
TGTGCCACCAGCAGAGATCCCGGGTTCGACACTGAAGCTTTCTTT
>NA|NA|TRBV28|TRBJ1-1
CASSFSDTEAFF
TGTGCCAGCAGTTTCTCAGACACTGAAGCTTTCTTT
>few|TRBD1|TRBV27|TRBJ2-7
CASSLTGGSSYEQYF
TGTGCCAGCAGTCTGACAGGGGGAAGCTCCTACGAGCAGTACTTC
>NA|NA|TRBV5-4|TRBJ2-2
CASSSALRRYTGELFF
TGTGCCAGCAGCTCCGCCCTGCGGAGATACACCGGGGAGCTGTTTTTT
>few|TRBD1|TRBV7-2|TRBJ2-5
CASSLTGQGKRETQYF
TGTGCCAGCAGCTTAACGGGACAGGGTAAAAGGGAGACCCAGTACTTC
>NA|TRBD1|TRBV4-2|TRBJ2-7
CASSPSWDSSYEQYF
TGTGCCAGCAGCCCCTCCTGGGACAGCTCCTACGAGCAGTACTTC
>few|TRBD2|TRBV6-1|TRBJ2-5
CASSVWGTSGHQETQYF
TGTGCCAGCAGTGTATGGGGGACTAGCGGGCATCAAGAGACCCAGTACTTC
>NA|TRBD1|TRBV7-2|TRBJ1-3
CASSLVGDRGNTIYF
TGTGCCAGCAGCTTAGTGGGGGACAGGGGAAACACCATATATTTT